In its sample, the clone carrying this T cell receptor (beta chain) was seen a few times. Antigen unknown. The data derive from a study of T-cell memory formation after mild COVID-19. This CDR3 has 15 amino acids. V was pared by 3 bases and J by 2 bases, with 12 bases between. The germline CDR1 and CDR2 sequences are SGHTA and FQGNSA. Study results and caveats: Clones that got smaller from day 15 to 85 had even CD4/CD8, while clones growing later tipped toward CD4+. Researchers report contracting CD4+ clones mostly in CM and EM, with CD8+ clones in EMRA. A subset of responding clones appeared in pre-infection memory, suggesting cross-reactive memory joined.

5'RACE with constant-segment primers yielded barcoded, UMI-tagged TCR alpha and TCR beta cDNA libraries. Each CDR3 protein gets one entry after TCRdb re-called the 5' RACE reads with MiXCR. The table lists around 500,000 distinct CDR3 sequences, roughly 18% of them singletons. The origin of this receptor is an adult woman who had mild COVID-19 (a few samples of this study predate the infection). Cell type and time point are not known. What was sequenced was PBMCs or a T cell subset sorted from them (not recorded which). The chain uses TRBV7-2 and TRBJ2-3; D uncertain. CDR3 in DNA: TGTGCCAGCAGCTTGAGCCCTCCGGTCACAGATACGCAGTATTTT. This sequence encodes CASSLSPPVTDTQYF.